This T cell receptor (beta chain) was retrieved from a study of Ad26.COV2.S vaccination and SARS-CoV-2 variants. CDR1 is LNHDA, CDR2 SQIVND, per germline (reference sequence). Trimming left V 2 bases short and J 4 bases short, with 11 bases between. The CDR3 loop spans 14 amino acids. The table came from immunoSEQ multiplex PCR; TCRdb's copy has only in-frame clones and leaves some out. The sample includes fewer than 900,000 clones, roughly nine tenths of them seen just once. Described treatment: around 19 received Ad26.COV2.S at low or high dose, single or two shots; a few received placebo; per-sample allocation not given. All samples were drawn on day 63, counting from the first vaccine or placebo injection.

The sequencing used peripheral blood, collected in a trial of Ad26.COV2.S vaccine versus placebo. The sequence was collected from a person between 18 and 60 years old who received the Ad26.COV2.S COVID-19 vaccine or a placebo. The chain uses TRBV19 and TRBJ1-2; a possible D gene is TRBD1 (5 bases). DNA for the CDR3: TGTGCCAGTAGTATAAGGCAGGGAAGCTATGGCTACACCTTC. Protein: CASSIRQGSYGYTF.